Presented here are 2 T cell receptor beta chains from one specimen sequenced in a study of cytomegalovirus exposure and HLA in healthy donors. The PCR was carried out with 60 Vbeta primers and 13 Jbeta primers. TCRdb's table, derived via immunoSEQ multiplex PCR, lists solely in-frame clones and lacks some. The sample features approximately 130,000 clones, with about 2.1% in its top ten. The sequenced sample was PBMCs. The receptors derive from a woman aged 55-69 years in good health and CMV-seronegative.

This chain joins TRBV11-3 and TRBJ1-1; D is unresolved. This CDR3 spans 13 amino acids. Germline V gene sequence: CDR1 SGHNT, CDR2 YENEEA. V lost 3 bases, J lost 1 base, and 6 bases lay in between. DNA of the CDR3: TGTGCCAGCAGCTTTGGTAGGAACACTGAAGCTTTCTTT. Translation: CASSFGRNTEAFF.

This sequence joins TRBV9 and TRBJ2-5; TRBD2 agrees at 9 bases. V was pared by 4 bases and J by 2 bases, with 12 bases of the junction left unmatched. This CDR3 region has 17 residues. Germline V gene sequence: CDR1 SGDLS, CDR2 YYNGEE. CDR3 in DNA: TGTGCCAGCAGCCCGGAGGGGCTAGCGGGGATACAAGAGACCCAGTACTTC. Translated, it gives CASSPEGLAGIQETQYF.